One and the same sample provided the 31 T cell receptor beta chains below, sequenced in a study of response to subunit inactivated influenza vaccine. TCRdb independently ran MiXCR on the RT-PCR reads; one entry per CDR3 protein. The sample records about 300,000 distinct CDR3 sequences, about a fifth being singletons. The input for sequencing was PBMCs from blood, taken less than 22 months after vaccination. Receptor source: a man aged 50 to 69 who received an inactivated influenza vaccine.

About this clonotype: A much bigger clone sits one base away, suggesting this may be a read error. The chain combines TRBV20-1 with TRBJ2-4; D is unresolved. Germline V gives CDR1 DFQATT, CDR2 SNEGSKA (reference sequence). Trimming pared 0 bases from V and 4 bases from J, leaving 19 bases between. The CDR3 consists of 17 residues. The chain's CDR3 is CSARDTKDDQWKNIQYF. Written as DNA, the CDR3 is TGCAGTGCTAGAGATACGAAGGATGACCAATGGAAAAACATTCAGTACTTC.

This clonotype was recorded many times. The gene calls are TRBV5-1 and TRBJ1-4; no clear D gene. CDR1 SGHRS and CDR2 YFSETQ come from the germline V gene. This CDR3 is built from 13 residues. Trimming removed 1 base from V and 7 bases from J, with 8 bases in between. The CDR3 region has the DNA TGCGCCAGCAGCTTGTTGCCAGTTGAAAAACTGTTTTTT. It yields the protein CASSLLPVEKLFF.

This clonotype was detected only a few times. The V gene is TRBV20-1, the J gene TRBJ2-5; D may be TRBD1 (6 bases). The germline CDR1 and CDR2 sequences are DFQATT and SNEGSKA (reference sequence). V lost 8 bases to trimming and J lost 2 bases, with 9 bases between them. This CDR3 spans 11 amino acids. CDR3 DNA sequence: TGCAGTTCTCAGGGGCAAGAGACCCAGTACTTC. Protein: CSSQGQETQYF.

This clonotype was seen only a few times. The rearrangement joins TRBV7-9 to TRBJ1-4; no definite D call. The germline V gene encodes CDR1 SEHNR and CDR2 FQNEAQ (reference sequence). V was clipped by 4 bases and J by 0 bases, with 6 bases between them. The length of the CDR3 is 14 residues. Written as DNA, the CDR3 is TGTGCCAGCAGCTCGCAGGCAACTAATGAAAAACTGTTTTTT. It translates to CASSSQATNEKLFF.

This clonotype was observed a handful of times. This sequence joins TRBV6-2 or TRBV6-3 and TRBJ1-1, with D unresolved. This CDR3 comprises 12 residues. CDR1 and CDR2 from the germline V gene are MNHEY and SVGEGT. V was cut by 6 bases and J by 6 bases, with 11 bases left in between. The CDR3 spells CASSDRGPEAFF. The CDR3 region has the DNA TGTGCCAGCAGCGATCGGGGTCCTGAAGCTTTCTTT.

For the CDR3, the DNA is TGTGCCAGCAGTTACGCGTACCCGGGACAGGGAGGAGACTATGGCTACACCTTC. It codes for CASSYAYPGQGGDYGYTF. The V and J genes are TRBV6-5 and TRBJ1-2; 9 positions agree with TRBD1. V lost 2 bases to trimming and J lost 3 bases; unmatched junction nucleotides: 13. CDR3 length equals 18 residues. The V gene's germline CDR1 is MNHEY and CDR2 SVGAGI.

In its sample, this clonotype was seen a few times. The V call is TRBV3-1, the J call TRBJ1-1, with a weak D call TRBD1 (5 bases). CDR3 length: 15 amino acids. Per the germline V gene, CDR1 is LGHDT and CDR2 is YNNKEL (reference sequence). V shed 1 base and J shed 0 bases, with 9 bases lying between them. DNA of the CDR3: TGTGCCAGCAGCCAAGGGGGCGCGATGAACACTGAAGCTTTCTTT. Protein sequence: CASSQGGAMNTEAFF.

The chain is built from TRBV9 and TRBJ1-2; 7 positions match TRBD1. This CDR3 has 13 residues. Germline V lookup: CDR1 SGDLS, CDR2 YYNGEE. The V segment lost 3 bases and the J segment 4 bases; nucleotides outside the gene matches: 3. The CDR3 loop is CASSAQGPYGYTF. The CDR3 nucleotides read TGTGCCAGCAGCGCACAGGGGCCCTATGGCTACACCTTC.

This clonotype was seen a handful of times. The rearrangement uses TRBV29-1 and TRBJ2-4; D not resolved. In germline, CDR1 is SQVTM, CDR2 ANQGSEA. Trimming stripped 2 bases from V and 0 bases from J, with 5 bases between. There are 13 residues in the CDR3. The CDR3 DNA reads TGCAGCGTTGAAACCGAAGCCAAAAACATTCAGTACTTC. Amino acid sequence: CSVETEAKNIQYF.

This clonotype occurred a few times. CDR3 bases: TGTGCCAGCAGCAAAACCCCTCTAGAAAAACTGTTTTTT. Protein sequence: CASSKTPLEKLFF. J is TRBJ1-4 and V is TRBV2; D not certain. Germline V gene sequence: CDR1 SNHLY, CDR2 FYNNEI. The germline V and J ends were trimmed by 6 bases and 8 bases, with 13 bases remaining between them. The CDR3 totals 13 residues.

With respect to this clonotype: Given a much more abundant clone one base away, this may be a read error. J is TRBJ1-1 and V is TRBV4-1, with D possibly being TRBD1 (6 bases). There are 14 residues in the CDR3. CDR1 and CDR2 (germline): MGHRA, YSYEKL. CDR3 in DNA: TGCACCAGCACCAGTGCAAGGGGGAGAACTGAAGCTTTCTTT. Residues: CTSTSARGRTEAFF.

The V call is TRBV4-2, the J call TRBJ1-6; possible D gene TRBD1, 6 bases. V was shortened by 0 bases and J by 0 bases, with 15 bases between the two germline ends. The germline CDR1 and CDR2 sequences are LGHNA and YNFKEQ. The CDR3 consists of 19 residues. CDR3 coding DNA: TGTGCCAGCAGCCAAGATTGGACAGCTTTTAGCTCCTATAATTCACCCCTCCACTTT. It codes for CASSQDWTAFSSYNSPLHF.

There are a few counts of this clonotype. This chain connects TRBV6-5 to TRBJ1-2; D remains unclear. The CDR3 runs 14 residues. V lost 3 bases to trimming and J lost 2 bases, with 10 bases between them. The germline gives CDR1 MNHEY, CDR2 SVGAGI. DNA for the CDR3: TGTGCCAGCAGTTATTTAGGTGGAAACTATGGCTACACCTTC. Its translation: CASSYLGGNYGYTF.

This chain uses TRBV20-1 with TRBJ1-5, with unresolved D. This CDR3 spans 12 amino acids. Germline CDR1 is DFQATT and CDR2 is SNEGSKA (reference sequence). Trimming removed 3 bases at V and 1 base at J, with 4 bases between. CDR3 DNA: TGCAGTGCTAGGGTCAGCAATCAGCCCCAGCATTTT. Translated: CSARVSNQPQHF.

The V call is TRBV18, the J call TRBJ2-1; D gene unclear. The CDR3 consists of 11 residues. V was clipped by 1 base and J by 8 bases, with 3 bases between them. Germline V lookup: CDR1 KGHSH, CDR2 LQKENI. CDR3 in amino acids: CASSPLDEQFF. Written as DNA, the CDR3 is TGTGCCAGCTCACCACTGGATGAGCAGTTCTTC.

V usage is TRBV6-2 or TRBV6-3 and J usage is TRBJ2-5; 7 nucleotides align to TRBD1. This CDR3 is 13 amino acids long. CDR1 is MNHEY, CDR2 SVGEGT, per germline. Losses at the gene ends were 6 bases for V and 6 bases for J; bases not matched to a gene: 7. CDR3: CASSSTGTKTQYF. As DNA, the CDR3 is TGTGCCAGCAGCTCGACAGGGACGAAGACCCAGTACTTC.

The table lists this clonotype with a few counts. This chain joins TRBV12-3 or TRBV12-4 and TRBJ1-1, with 9 bases that match TRBD1. V shed 5 bases and J 6 bases; nucleotides not matched to a gene: 7. CDR3 length: 14 amino acids. As DNA, the CDR3 is TGTGCCAGCAGTGAGGGACAGGGTAGAGCTGAAGCTTTCTTT. Translating it yields CASSEGQGRAEAFF.

Only a few counts were recorded for this clonotype. The chain employs TRBV2 and TRBJ1-3, with unresolved D. The V gene lost 5 bases and the J gene lost 0 bases, with 8 bases spanning the gap. Germline loops: CDR1 SNHLY, CDR2 FYNNEI. The CDR3 totals 14 residues. The CDR3 DNA is TGTGCCAGCAGTTTCGGCCGCTCTGGAAACACCATATATTTT. Its translation: CASSFGRSGNTIYF.

The J gene is TRBJ2-7, the V gene TRBV9, with 7 bases matching TRBD2. Unmatched junction bases numbered 12, after V lost 3 bases and J lost 6 bases. The CDR3 has 15 residues. Germline assignment: CDR1 SGDLS and CDR2 YYNGEE. CDR3 nucleotides: TGTGCCAGCAGCGGTAGCCCAACCCGCGGGGGCGAGCAGTACTTC. Translation gives CASSGSPTRGGEQYF.

Regarding this clonotype: The junction does not match germline at one end; this may be a read error. The J gene is TRBJ2-4, the V gene TRBV9, with D possibly matching TRBD1 (5 bases). CDR3 length equals 18 residues. Per the germline V gene, CDR1 is SGDLS and CDR2 is YYNGEE. Here the CDR3 DNA reads TGTGCTAGCAGCGTAGGGGTAACATTGTCTTTAGCCAAAAACATTCAGTACTTC. Residues: CASSVGVTLSLAKNIQYF.

This clonotype was detected only a few times. This CDR3 reads CASSLPFAGLYGYTF. CDR3 sequence (DNA): TGTGCCAGCAGTTTACCCTTCGCAGGACTCTATGGCTACACCTTC. J is TRBJ1-2 and V is TRBV12-3 or TRBV12-4; no reliable D call. With 2 bases removed from V and 4 bases from J, the gap between germline ends came to 14 bases. The CDR3 runs to 15 residues.

This clonotype was seen a few times. This chain connects TRBV20-1 to TRBJ1-3, with 7 bases fitting TRBD1. Per germline, CDR1 DFQATT and CDR2 SNEGSKA (reference sequence). CDR3 length equals 14 residues. V gave up 3 bases and J gave up 4 bases; unmatched junction bases: 6. This CDR3 is CSASRDSGGNTIYF. In DNA, the CDR3 is TGCAGTGCTAGTAGGGACAGTGGGGGAAACACCATATATTTT.

This clonotype was recorded many times. The CDR3: CSVAAGTAYGYTF. CDR3 in DNA: TGCAGCGTTGCAGCGGGCACGGCCTATGGCTACACCTTC. The chain has TRBV29-1 and TRBJ1-2; unclear D gene. The ends were cut back, 4 bases at V and 4 bases at J, with 13 bases in the middle. The CDR3 has 13 amino acids. CDR1 is SQVTM, CDR2 ANQGSEA, per germline.

V and J are TRBV4-3 and TRBJ2-1; TRBD2 might be the D (5 bases). V gave up 1 base and J gave up 6 bases, with 25 bases separating them. CDR3 length: 19 amino acids. Per germline, CDR1 LGHNA and CDR2 YSLEER. The CDR3 loop is CASSQGSVEAALRTNEQFF. The CDR3 bases are TGCGCCAGCAGCCAAGGGTCCGTCGAAGCGGCTCTAAGGACCAATGAGCAGTTCTTC.

This clonotype was counted only a few times. The J gene is TRBJ1-5, the V gene TRBV20-1; no reliable D call. The CDR3 contains 15 residues. Between the trimmed V and J ends, which lost 0 bases and 3 bases, there was a span of 12 bases. Germline CDR1 and CDR2: DFQATT and SNEGSKA (reference sequence). CDR3 region: CSARDKRLNNQPQHF. In nucleotides, the CDR3 is TGCAGTGCTAGAGACAAGAGACTAAACAATCAGCCCCAGCATTTT.

In this sample, this clonotype turned up many times. The CDR3 sequence is CSARDSTRGTDTQYF. DNA for the CDR3: TGCAGTGCTAGAGATAGTACAAGAGGAACAGATACGCAGTATTTT. This chain joins TRBV20-1 and TRBJ2-3; the D is unclear. CDR1 and CDR2 from the germline V gene are DFQATT and SNEGSKA (reference sequence). The CDR3 sequence is 15 residues long. Trimming removed 0 bases at V and 3 bases at J, with 13 bases between.

This sequence joins TRBV6-1 and TRBJ1-3, with D possibly being TRBD1 (5 bases). Trimming cost V 6 bases and J 4 bases, with 13 bases left between them. The CDR3 runs to 14 residues. Per the germline V gene, CDR1 is MNHNS and CDR2 is SASEGT. CDR3 sequence reads: CASSTDRYGNTIYF. CDR3 DNA: TGTGCCAGCAGCACTGACAGATACGGAAACACCATATATTTT.

This clonotype was recorded a few times. CDR3 protein: CASSSGTGADTGYEQYF. In DNA form, the CDR3 reads TGTGCCAGCAGCTCCGGGACGGGGGCGGATACGGGCTACGAGCAGTACTTC. The rearrangement links TRBV7-6 to TRBJ2-7, with D perhaps given as TRBD1 or TRBD2 (6 bases each). Germline CDR1 SGHVS, CDR2 FNYEAQ. Trimming took off 4 bases at V and 3 bases at J, with 22 bases between the two ends. This CDR3 has 17 residues. Full variable domain (remainder filled in from reference TRBV7-6 and TRBJ2-7): GAGVSQSPRYKVTKRGQDVALRCDPISGHVSLYWYRQALGQGPEFLTYFNYEAQQDKSGLPNDRFSAERPEGSISTLTIQRTEQRDSAMYRCASSSGTGADTGYEQYFGPGTRLTVT.

The chain combines TRBV4-3 with TRBJ2-1; no definite D call. The CDR3 consists of 13 residues. Germline V gene data show CDR1 as LGHNA and CDR2 as YSLEER. V was shortened by 0 bases and J by 10 bases, with 10 bases between the two germline ends. CDR3 in amino acids: CASSQDLVGEQFF. In DNA form, the CDR3 reads TGCGCCAGCAGCCAAGATCTTGTCGGGGAGCAGTTCTTC.

This clonotype was counted many times. V is TRBV5-5 and J is TRBJ1-5; D is unclear. There are 15 residues in the CDR3. Germline-derived CDR1 and CDR2 are SGHKS and YYEKEE (reference sequence). V dropped 0 bases and J dropped 0 bases, with 7 bases sitting between them. The CDR3 loop is CASSLGGFSNQPQHF. CDR3 nucleotides: TGTGCCAGCAGCTTGGGGGGTTTTAGCAATCAGCCCCAGCATTTT.

The V call is TRBV18, the J call TRBJ1-1; D gene unclear. Deletions cut 3 bases from V and 4 bases from J, with 9 bases between. The germline CDR1 and CDR2 sequences are KGHSH and LQKENI. The CDR3 runs to 13 residues. CDR3 loop: CASSPPGSTEAFF. In DNA form, the CDR3 reads TGTGCCAGCTCACCTCCGGGGAGCACTGAAGCTTTCTTT.